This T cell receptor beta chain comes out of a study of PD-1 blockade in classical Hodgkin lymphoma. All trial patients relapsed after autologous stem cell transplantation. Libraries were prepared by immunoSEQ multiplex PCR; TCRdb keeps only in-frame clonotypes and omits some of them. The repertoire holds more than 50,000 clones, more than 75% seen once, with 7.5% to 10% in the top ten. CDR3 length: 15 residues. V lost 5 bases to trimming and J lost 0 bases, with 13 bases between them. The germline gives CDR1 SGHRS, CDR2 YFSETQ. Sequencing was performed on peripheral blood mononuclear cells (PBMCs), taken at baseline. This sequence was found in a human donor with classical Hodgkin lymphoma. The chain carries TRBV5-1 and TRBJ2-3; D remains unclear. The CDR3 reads CASSLSLGSTDTQYF. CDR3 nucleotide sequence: TGCGCCAGCAGTCTCTCATTGGGGAGCACAGATACGCAGTATTTT.